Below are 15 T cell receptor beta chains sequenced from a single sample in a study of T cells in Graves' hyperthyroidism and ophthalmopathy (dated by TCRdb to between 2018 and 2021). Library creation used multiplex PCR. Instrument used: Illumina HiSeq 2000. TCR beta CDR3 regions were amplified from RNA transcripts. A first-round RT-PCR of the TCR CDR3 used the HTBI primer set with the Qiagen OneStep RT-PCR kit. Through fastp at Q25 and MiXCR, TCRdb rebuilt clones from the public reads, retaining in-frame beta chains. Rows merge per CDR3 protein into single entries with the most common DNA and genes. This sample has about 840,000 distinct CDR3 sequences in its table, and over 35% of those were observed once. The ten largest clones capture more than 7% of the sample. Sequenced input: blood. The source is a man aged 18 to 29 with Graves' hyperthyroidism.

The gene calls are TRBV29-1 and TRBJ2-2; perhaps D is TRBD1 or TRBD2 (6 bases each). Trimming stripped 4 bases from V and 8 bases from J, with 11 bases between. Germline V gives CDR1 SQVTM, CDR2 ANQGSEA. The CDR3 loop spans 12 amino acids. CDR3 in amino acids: CSVATGAGELFF. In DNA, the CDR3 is TGCAGCGTTGCCACGGGGGCAGGGGAGCTGTTTTTT.

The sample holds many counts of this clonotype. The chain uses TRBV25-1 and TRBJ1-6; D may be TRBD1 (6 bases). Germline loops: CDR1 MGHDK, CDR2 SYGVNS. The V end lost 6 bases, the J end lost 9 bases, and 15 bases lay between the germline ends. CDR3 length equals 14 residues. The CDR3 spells CASRQGGRGSPLHF. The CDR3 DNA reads TGTGCCAGCAGGCAAGGGGGGAGGGGTTCACCCCTCCACTTT.

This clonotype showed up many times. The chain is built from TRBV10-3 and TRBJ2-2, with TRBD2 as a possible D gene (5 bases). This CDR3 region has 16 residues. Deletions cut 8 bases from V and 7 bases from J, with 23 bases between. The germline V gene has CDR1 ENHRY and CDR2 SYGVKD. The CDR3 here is CAILRDSLSLGGELFF. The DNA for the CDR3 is TGTGCCATCTTACGGGATAGCCTCTCTCTAGGCGGGGAGCTGTTTTTT.

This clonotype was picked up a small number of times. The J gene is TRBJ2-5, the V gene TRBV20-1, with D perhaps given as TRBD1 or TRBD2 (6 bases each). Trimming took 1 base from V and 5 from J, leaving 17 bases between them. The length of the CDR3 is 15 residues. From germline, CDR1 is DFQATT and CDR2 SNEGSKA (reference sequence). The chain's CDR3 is CSARAFRGLVETQYF. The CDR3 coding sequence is TGCAGTGCTAGAGCCTTCAGGGGACTGGTGGAGACCCAGTACTTC.

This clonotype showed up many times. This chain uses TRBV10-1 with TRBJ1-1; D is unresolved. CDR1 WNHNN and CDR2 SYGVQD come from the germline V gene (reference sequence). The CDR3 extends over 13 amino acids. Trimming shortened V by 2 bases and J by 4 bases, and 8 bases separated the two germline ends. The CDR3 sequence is CASSEGVATEAFF. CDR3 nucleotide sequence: TGCGCCAGCAGTGAGGGGGTCGCCACTGAAGCTTTCTTT.

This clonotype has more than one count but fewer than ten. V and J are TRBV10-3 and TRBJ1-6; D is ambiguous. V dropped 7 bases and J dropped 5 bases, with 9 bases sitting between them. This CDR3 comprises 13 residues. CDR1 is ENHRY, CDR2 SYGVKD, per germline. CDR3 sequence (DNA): TGTGCCATCAAAGGACGAGATAATTCACCCCTCCACTTT. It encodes CAIKGRDNSPLHF.

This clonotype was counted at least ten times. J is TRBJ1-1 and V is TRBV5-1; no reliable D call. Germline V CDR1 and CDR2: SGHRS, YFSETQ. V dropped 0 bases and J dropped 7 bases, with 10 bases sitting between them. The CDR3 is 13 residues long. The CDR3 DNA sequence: TGCGCCAGCAGCTTGGTTGGATACAGTGAAGCTTTCTTT. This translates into CASSLVGYSEAFF.

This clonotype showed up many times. The CDR3 loop reads CASSDPDRGEETQYF. DNA of the CDR3: TGCGCCAGCAGTGATCCGGACAGGGGGGAAGAGACCCAGTACTTC. The chain combines TRBV10-2 with TRBJ2-5, with 10 nucleotides matching TRBD1. V gave up 3 bases and J gave up 3 bases; unmatched junction bases: 4. Germline loops: CDR1 WSHSY, CDR2 SAAADI. CDR3 length equals 15 residues.

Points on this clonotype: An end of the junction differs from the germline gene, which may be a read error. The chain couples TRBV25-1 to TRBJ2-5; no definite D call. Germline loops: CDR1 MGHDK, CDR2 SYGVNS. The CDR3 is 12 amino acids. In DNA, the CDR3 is TGCGCCAGCAGCCCGGCAACAGAGACCCAGTACTTC. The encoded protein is CASSPATETQYF.

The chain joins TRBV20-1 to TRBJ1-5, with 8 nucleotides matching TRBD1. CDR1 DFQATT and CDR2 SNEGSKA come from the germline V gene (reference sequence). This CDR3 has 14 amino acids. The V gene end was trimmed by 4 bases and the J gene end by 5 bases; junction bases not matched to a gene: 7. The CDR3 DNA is TGCAGTGCTAAAGGACAGGGAGTTTATCAGCCCCAGCATTTT. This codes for CSAKGQGVYQPQHF.

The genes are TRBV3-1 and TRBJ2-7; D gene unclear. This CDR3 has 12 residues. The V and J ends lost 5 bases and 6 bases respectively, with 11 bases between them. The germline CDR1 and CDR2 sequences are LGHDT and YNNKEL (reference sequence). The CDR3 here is CASSSLGGEQYF. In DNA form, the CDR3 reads TGTGCCAGCAGCTCCCTGGGCGGCGAGCAGTACTTC.

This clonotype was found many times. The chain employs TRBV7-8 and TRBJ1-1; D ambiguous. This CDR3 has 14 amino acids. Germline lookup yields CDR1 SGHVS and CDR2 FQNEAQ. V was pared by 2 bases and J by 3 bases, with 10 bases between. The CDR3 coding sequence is TGTGCCAGCAGCTTACCGCGAGTTGACACTGAAGCTTTCTTT. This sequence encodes CASSLPRVDTEAFF.

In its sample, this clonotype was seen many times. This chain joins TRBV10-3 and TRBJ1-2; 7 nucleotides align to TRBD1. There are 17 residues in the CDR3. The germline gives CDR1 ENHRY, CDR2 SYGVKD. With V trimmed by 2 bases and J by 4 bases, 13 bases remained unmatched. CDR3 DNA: TGTGCCATCAGTGAGCCGTCGGACAGGACCATTGGCTATGGCTACACCTTC. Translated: CAISEPSDRTIGYGYTF.

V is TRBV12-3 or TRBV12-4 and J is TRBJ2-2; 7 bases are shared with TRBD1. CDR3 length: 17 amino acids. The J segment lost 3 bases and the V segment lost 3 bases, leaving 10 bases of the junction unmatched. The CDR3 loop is CASSFPRDSGYTGELFF. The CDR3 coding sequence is TGTGCCAGCAGTTTCCCACGGGACAGCGGTTACACCGGGGAGCTGTTTTTT.

The chain's CDR3 is CASTGTAGDEKLFF. The CDR3 nucleotides are TGTGCCAGCACCGGGACAGCGGGAGATGAAAAACTGTTTTTT. The chain uses TRBV2 and TRBJ1-4, with TRBD1 matching over 7 bases. Trimming cost V 7 bases and J 6 bases; bases outside gene matches: 8. The CDR3 sequence is 14 residues long. Germline V CDR1 and CDR2: SNHLY, FYNNEI. The full variable domain, in which reference TRBV2 and TRBJ1-4 provide the parts outside the CDR3, is EPEVTQTPSHQVTQMGQEVILRCVPISNHLYFYWYRQILGQKVEFLVSFYNNEISEKSEIFDDQFSVERPDGSNFTLKIRSTKLEDSAMYFCASTGTAGDEKLFFGSGTQLSVL.